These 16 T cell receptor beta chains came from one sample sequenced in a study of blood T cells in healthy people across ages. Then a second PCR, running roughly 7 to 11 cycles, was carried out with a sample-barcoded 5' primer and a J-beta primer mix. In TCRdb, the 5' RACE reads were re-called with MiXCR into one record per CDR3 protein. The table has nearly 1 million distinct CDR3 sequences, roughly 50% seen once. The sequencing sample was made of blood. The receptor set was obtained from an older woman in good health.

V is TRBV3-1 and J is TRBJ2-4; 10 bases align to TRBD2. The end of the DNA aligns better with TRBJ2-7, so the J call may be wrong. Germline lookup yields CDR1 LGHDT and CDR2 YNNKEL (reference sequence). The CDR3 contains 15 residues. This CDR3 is CASSYGTSAVYEQYF. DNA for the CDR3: TGTGCCAGCAGCTACGGGACTAGCGCAGTGTACGAGCAGTACTTC.

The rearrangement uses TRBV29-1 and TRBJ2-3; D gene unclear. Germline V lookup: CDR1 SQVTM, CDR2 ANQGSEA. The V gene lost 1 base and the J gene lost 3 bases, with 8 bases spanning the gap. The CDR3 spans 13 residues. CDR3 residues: CSVEGRWTDTQYF. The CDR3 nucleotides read TGCAGCGTTGAAGGGCGGTGGACAGATACGCAGTATTTT.

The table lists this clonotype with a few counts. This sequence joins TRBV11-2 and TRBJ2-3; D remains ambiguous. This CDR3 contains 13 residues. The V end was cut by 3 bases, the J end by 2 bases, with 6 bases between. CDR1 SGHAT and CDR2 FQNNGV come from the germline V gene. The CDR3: CASSLGYTDTQYF. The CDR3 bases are TGTGCCAGCAGCTTGGGATACACAGATACGCAGTATTTT. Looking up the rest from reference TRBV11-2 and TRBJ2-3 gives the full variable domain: EAGVAQSPRYKIIEKRQSVAFWCNPISGHATLYWYQQILGQGPKLLIQFQNNGVVDDSQLPKDRFSAERLKGVDSTLKIQPAKLEDSAVYLCASSLGYTDTQYFGPGTRLTVL.

CDR3: CASSPNPGTSGSSYHEQYF. The CDR3 bases are TGTGCCAGCAGCCCTAACCCCGGGACTAGCGGGAGTTCTTACCACGAGCAGTACTTC. The rearrangement uses TRBV6-2 or TRBV6-3 and TRBJ2-7; 14 bases are shared with TRBD2. In germline, CDR1 is MNHEY, CDR2 SVGEGT. The CDR3 has 19 residues. Unmatched junction bases numbered 18, after V lost 6 bases and J lost 5 bases.

The CDR3 protein is CASSVAIYNEQFF. CDR3 bases: TGTGCCAGCAGCGTAGCCATCTACAATGAGCAGTTCTTC. This chain links TRBV9 with TRBJ2-1, with D uncertain. V was shortened by 0 bases and J by 3 bases, with 4 bases between the two germline ends. CDR3 length equals 13 residues. From germline, CDR1 is SGDLS and CDR2 YYNGEE.

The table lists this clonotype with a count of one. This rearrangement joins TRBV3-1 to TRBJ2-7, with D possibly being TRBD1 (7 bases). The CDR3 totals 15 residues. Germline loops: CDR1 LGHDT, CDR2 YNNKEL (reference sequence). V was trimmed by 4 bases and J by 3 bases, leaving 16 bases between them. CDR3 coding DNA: TGTGCCAGCAGCCCATGGAGGGGGCGGTACTACGAGCAGTACTTC. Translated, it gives CASSPWRGRYYEQYF.

The CDR3 DNA reads TGCGCCAGCAGCCCGCCGGGACATTCGATCATGAACACTGAAGCTTTCTTT. Translated, it gives CASSPPGHSIMNTEAFF. V is TRBV4-1 and J is TRBJ1-1, with D perhaps TRBD1 (6 bases). V was pared by 4 bases and J by 0 bases, with 18 bases between. Germline lookup yields CDR1 MGHRA and CDR2 YSYEKL. This CDR3 is built from 17 residues.

The CDR3 DNA reads as TGTGCCAGTTCTGCAACAGGGATAGGAGAGACCCAGTACTTC. Amino acid sequence: CASSATGIGETQYF. This chain joins TRBV3-1 and TRBJ2-7; perhaps TRBD1 as D (6 bases). The J call is in doubt because the DNA end fits TRBJ2-5 better. The germline V gene encodes CDR1 LGHDT and CDR2 YNNKEL (reference sequence). The CDR3 runs to 14 residues.

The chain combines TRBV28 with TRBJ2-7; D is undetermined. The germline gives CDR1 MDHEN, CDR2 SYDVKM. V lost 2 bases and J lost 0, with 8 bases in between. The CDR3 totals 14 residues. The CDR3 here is CASSLPTLSYEQYF. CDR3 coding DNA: TGTGCCAGCAGTTTACCGACCCTCTCCTACGAGCAGTACTTC.

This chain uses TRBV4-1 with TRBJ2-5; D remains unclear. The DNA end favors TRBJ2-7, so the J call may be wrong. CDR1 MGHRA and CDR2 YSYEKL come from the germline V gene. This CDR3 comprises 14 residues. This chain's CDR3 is CASSQVTRSYEQYF. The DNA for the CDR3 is TGCGCCAGCAGCCAAGTAACCAGGAGCTACGAGCAGTACTTC.

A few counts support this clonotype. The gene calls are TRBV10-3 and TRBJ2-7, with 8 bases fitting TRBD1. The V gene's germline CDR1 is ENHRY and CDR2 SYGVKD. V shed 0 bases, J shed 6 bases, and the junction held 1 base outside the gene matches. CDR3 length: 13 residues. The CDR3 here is CAISESTGAEQYF. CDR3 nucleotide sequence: TGTGCCATCAGTGAGTCGACAGGGGCCGAGCAGTACTTC.

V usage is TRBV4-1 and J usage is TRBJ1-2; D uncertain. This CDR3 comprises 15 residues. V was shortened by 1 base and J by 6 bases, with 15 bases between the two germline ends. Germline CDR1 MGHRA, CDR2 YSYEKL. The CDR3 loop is CASSQVISGGHGYTF. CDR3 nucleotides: TGCGCCAGCAGCCAAGTGATATCCGGTGGTCATGGCTACACCTTC.

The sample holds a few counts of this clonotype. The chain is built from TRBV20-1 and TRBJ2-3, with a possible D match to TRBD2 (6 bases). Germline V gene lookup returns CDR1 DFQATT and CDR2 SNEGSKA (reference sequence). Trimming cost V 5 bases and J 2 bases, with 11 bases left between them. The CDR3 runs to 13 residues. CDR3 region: CSAGTLPTDTQYF. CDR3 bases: TGCAGTGCTGGGACTTTACCCACAGATACGCAGTATTTT.

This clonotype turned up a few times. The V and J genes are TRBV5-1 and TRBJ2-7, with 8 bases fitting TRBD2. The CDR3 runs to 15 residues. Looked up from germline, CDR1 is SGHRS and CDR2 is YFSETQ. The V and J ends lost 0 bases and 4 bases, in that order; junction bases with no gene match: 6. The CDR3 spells CASSLGGLASYEQYF. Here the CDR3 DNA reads TGCGCCAGCAGCTTGGGAGGACTAGCATCTTACGAGCAGTACTTC.

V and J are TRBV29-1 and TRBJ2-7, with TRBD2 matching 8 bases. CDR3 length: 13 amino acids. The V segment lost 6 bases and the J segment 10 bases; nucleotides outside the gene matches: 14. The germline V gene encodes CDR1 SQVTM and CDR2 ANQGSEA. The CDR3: CSVAGRGFEIQYF. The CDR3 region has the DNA TGCAGCGTAGCCGGGAGGGGTTTCGAGATTCAGTACTTC.

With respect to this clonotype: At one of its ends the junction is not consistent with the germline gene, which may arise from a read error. CDR3 in DNA: TGTGCCACCAGCCGAGAGGGACTAGCGGGAGGAGGCTACAATGAGCAGTTCTTC. The encoded protein is CATSREGLAGGGYNEQFF. This sequence joins TRBV15 and TRBJ2-1; TRBD2 matches at 15 bases. Looked up from germline, CDR1 is LNHNV and CDR2 is YYDKDF (reference sequence). This CDR3 is built from 18 residues. Full variable domain (rest looked up from reference TRBV15 and TRBJ2-1): DAMVIQNPRYQVTQFGKPVTLSCSQTLNHNVMYWYQQKSSQAPKLLFHYYDKDFNNEADTPDNFQSRRPNTSFCFLDIRSPGLGDTAMYLCATSREGLAGGGYNEQFFGPGTRLTVL.